These T cell receptor beta chains were read from a single sample in a study of cytomegalovirus exposure and HLA in healthy donors. Sequencing was performed with immunoSEQ multiplex PCR; in TCRdb, only in-frame clones are kept and a portion is missing. The sample carries 130,000 to 150,000 clones, around 80% recorded once. Sequencing input: PBMCs. The receptors here all came from a female donor in good health and CMV-seronegative. Both conserved end residues are part of each CDR3. D genes are given only for firm matches. Clone size is stated in some rows and not others, as once, few, many or a class when expanded.

D gene: -
J gene: TRBJ2-2
clone size: -
V gene: TRBV4-1
CDR3 protein: CASSLGMEGLAGELFF
CDR3 DNA: TGCGCCAGCAGCCTCGGGATGGAGGGGTTGGCCGGGGAGCTGTTTTTT

D gene: TRBD1
J gene: TRBJ1-2
clone size: -
V gene: TRBV2
CDR3 protein: CASSRWTGGRSNYGYTF
CDR3 DNA: TGTGCCAGCAGTCGTTGGACAGGGGGCAGGTCTAACTATGGCTACACCTTC

D gene: -
J gene: TRBJ1-4
clone size: few
V gene: TRBV7-9
CDR3 protein: CASTPSEKLFF
CDR3 DNA: TGTGCCAGCACCCCTTCCGAAAAACTGTTTTTT

D gene: -
J gene: TRBJ1-2
clone size: -
V gene: TRBV4-2
CDR3 protein: CASSQGARNWGYGYTF
CDR3 DNA: TGTGCCAGCAGCCAGGGGGCGAGGAATTGGGGCTATGGCTACACCTTC

D gene: -
J gene: TRBJ1-6
clone size: -
V gene: TRBV5-1
CDR3 protein: CASSLGATANSPLHF
CDR3 DNA: TGCGCCAGCAGCTTGGGGGCGACAGCTAATTCACCCCTCCACTTT

D gene: -
J gene: TRBJ2-7
clone size: -
V gene: TRBV7-9
CDR3 protein: CASSLQSGSPSGQYF
CDR3 DNA: TGTGCCAGCAGCTTACAATCCGGATCCCCAAGCGGGCAGTACTTC

D gene: TRBD1
J gene: TRBJ2-2
clone size: once
V gene: TRBV18
CDR3 protein: CASSPTGAAGELFF
CDR3 DNA: TGTGCCAGCTCACCAACAGGGGCGGCGGGGGAGCTGTTTTTT

D gene: TRBD1
J gene: TRBJ1-1
clone size: few
V gene: TRBV7-8
CDR3 protein: CASSFPGTGAFF
CDR3 DNA: TGTGCCAGCAGCTTCCCCGGGACAGGAGCTTTCTTT

D gene: -
J gene: TRBJ1-1
clone size: -
V gene: TRBV30
CDR3 protein: CAWSVRRQINTEAFF
CDR3 DNA: TGTGCCTGGAGTGTACGCAGACAGATTAACACTGAAGCTTTCTTT

D gene: -
J gene: TRBJ1-2
clone size: few
V gene: TRBV28
CDR3 protein: CASSRAFVQANIGYTF
CDR3 DNA: TGTGCCAGCAGCCGTGCCTTTGTTCAGGCGAATATTGGCTACACCTTC

D gene: TRBD2
J gene: TRBJ2-3
clone size: -
V gene: TRBV10-1
CDR3 protein: CARGPGGESTDTQYF
CDR3 DNA: TGCGCCAGGGGTCCCGGGGGGGAGAGCACAGATACGCAGTATTTT

D gene: -
J gene: TRBJ1-1
clone size: -
V gene: TRBV2
CDR3 protein: CASREIANTEAFF
CDR3 DNA: TGTGCCAGCAGGGAGATTGCGAACACTGAAGCTTTCTTT

D gene: -
J gene: TRBJ2-7
clone size: -
V gene: TRBV15
CDR3 protein: CATSREGGGIAYEQYF
CDR3 DNA: TGTGCCACCAGCAGAGAAGGGGGAGGGATAGCCTACGAGCAGTACTTC

D gene: -
J gene: TRBJ1-2
clone size: once
V gene: TRBV5-4
CDR3 protein: CASHGGPLRGYTF
CDR3 DNA: TGTGCCAGCCACGGGGGGCCTCTGCGGGGCTACACCTTC

D gene: -
J gene: TRBJ2-7
clone size: few
V gene: TRBV7-8
CDR3 protein: CASSYRVAYEQYF
CDR3 DNA: TGTGCCAGCAGCTACAGGGTCGCCTACGAGCAGTACTTC

D gene: TRBD1
J gene: TRBJ1-2
clone size: -
V gene: TRBV5-1
CDR3 protein: CASSGQGPPYGYTF
CDR3 DNA: TGCGCCAGCAGCGGACAGGGTCCCCCCTATGGCTACACCTTC

D gene: TRBD1
J gene: TRBJ2-2
clone size: few
V gene: TRBV5-6
CDR3 protein: CASSPYRGVTGELFF
CDR3 DNA: TGTGCCAGCAGCCCCTACAGGGGTGTCACCGGGGAGCTGTTTTTT

D gene: -
J gene: TRBJ1-2
clone size: -
V gene: TRBV6-6
CDR3 protein: CASSYSGAPGYTF
CDR3 DNA: TGTGCCAGCAGTTACTCGGGGGCTCCCGGCTACACCTTC

D gene: TRBD2
J gene: TRBJ2-3
clone size: -
V gene: TRBV5-6
CDR3 protein: CASSFLGLGASTDTQYF
CDR3 DNA: TGTGCCAGCAGCTTCTTGGGACTAGGCGCTAGCACAGATACGCAGTATTTT

D gene: -
J gene: TRBJ1-1
clone size: few
V gene: TRBV21-1
CDR3 protein: CASSFFLNTEAFF
CDR3 DNA: TGTGCCAGCAGCTTCTTCTTAAACACTGAAGCTTTCTTT

D gene: TRBD2
J gene: TRBJ2-1
clone size: -
V gene: TRBV7-3
CDR3 protein: CASSTDSGRAYNEQFF
CDR3 DNA: TGTGCCAGCAGCACTGATAGCGGGAGGGCCTACAATGAGCAGTTCTTC

D gene: TRBD1
J gene: TRBJ2-1
clone size: -
V gene: TRBV9
CDR3 protein: CASSVDAGGFMNEQFF
CDR3 DNA: TGTGCCAGCAGCGTAGATGCAGGGGGCTTTATGAATGAGCAGTTCTTC

D gene: -
J gene: TRBJ1-5
clone size: -
V gene: TRBV5-1
CDR3 protein: CASSLAPGNSNQPQHF
CDR3 DNA: TGCGCCAGCAGCTTGGCCCCGGGGAACAGCAATCAGCCCCAGCATTTT

D gene: -
J gene: TRBJ1-1
clone size: -
V gene: TRBV2
CDR3 protein: CASSARGSNTEAFF
CDR3 DNA: TGTGCCAGCAGTGCGCGGGGCTCGAACACTGAAGCTTTCTTT

D gene: -
J gene: TRBJ1-5
clone size: -
V gene: TRBV30
CDR3 protein: CAWERGNNQPQHF
CDR3 DNA: TGTGCCTGGGAACGGGGTAACAATCAGCCCCAGCATTTT

D gene: TRBD2
J gene: TRBJ2-3
clone size: -
V gene: TRBV7-9
CDR3 protein: CSSSLGGLAGDTDTQYF
CDR3 DNA: TGTTCCAGCAGCCTGGGGGGACTAGCGGGAGACACAGATACGCAGTATTTT

D gene: -
J gene: TRBJ1-5
clone size: -
V gene: TRBV28
CDR3 protein: CASTRGPGDGNQPQHF
CDR3 DNA: TGTGCCAGCACCAGAGGGCCTGGGGATGGCAATCAGCCCCAGCATTTT

D gene: TRBD2
J gene: TRBJ2-5
clone size: -
V gene: TRBV28
CDR3 protein: CASSFSPAGAHEETQYF
CDR3 DNA: TGTGCCAGCAGCTTTAGTCCAGCGGGGGCCCATGAAGAGACCCAGTACTTC

D gene: -
J gene: TRBJ2-3
clone size: -
V gene: TRBV6-5
CDR3 protein: CASSYLRGRTDTQYF
CDR3 DNA: TGTGCCAGCAGTTACCTGCGGGGCCGCACAGATACGCAGTATTTT

D gene: TRBD1
J gene: TRBJ1-5
clone size: -
V gene: TRBV30
CDR3 protein: CAWSSGGSNQPQHF
CDR3 DNA: TGTGCCTGGAGTTCAGGGGGTAGCAATCAGCCCCAGCATTTT

D gene: -
J gene: TRBJ2-5
clone size: once
V gene: TRBV19
CDR3 protein: CASSIPGETQYF
CDR3 DNA: TGTGCCAGTAGTATCCCGGGAGAGACCCAGTACTTC

D gene: -
J gene: TRBJ1-3
clone size: -
V gene: TRBV7-8
CDR3 protein: CASSARSGALSGNTIYF
CDR3 DNA: TGTGCCAGCAGCGCAAGGTCAGGGGCGCTATCTGGAAACACCATATATTTT

D gene: TRBD1
J gene: TRBJ2-7
clone size: once
V gene: TRBV30
CDR3 protein: CAWRPRDRLYEQYF
CDR3 DNA: TGTGCCTGGAGACCGAGGGACAGACTCTACGAGCAGTACTTC

D gene: TRBD2
J gene: TRBJ2-1
clone size: -
V gene: TRBV5-8
CDR3 protein: CASSFLGGRGNEQFF
CDR3 DNA: TGTGCCAGCAGCTTTCTGGGCGGGAGAGGGAATGAGCAGTTCTTC

D gene: TRBD2
J gene: TRBJ2-5
clone size: -
V gene: TRBV10-2
CDR3 protein: CASSINSGSQETQYF
CDR3 DNA: TGCGCCAGCAGTATCAATAGCGGGTCCCAAGAGACCCAGTACTTC

D gene: -
J gene: TRBJ1-2
clone size: -
V gene: TRBV5-6
CDR3 protein: CASSLVGQGNFRDGYPF
CDR3 DNA: -

D gene: -
J gene: TRBJ2-7
clone size: once
V gene: TRBV19
CDR3 protein: CASSITGSVGHEQYF
CDR3 DNA: TGTGCCAGTAGTATAACCGGGAGTGTGGGCCACGAGCAGTACTTC

D gene: TRBD2
J gene: TRBJ2-1
clone size: -
V gene: TRBV5-1
CDR3 protein: CASSPSGSSYNEQFF
CDR3 DNA: TGCGCCAGCAGCCCTAGCGGAAGCTCCTACAATGAGCAGTTCTTC

D gene: TRBD1
J gene: TRBJ1-4
clone size: -
V gene: TRBV28
CDR3 protein: CASLPGTEVYEKLFF
CDR3 DNA: TGTGCCAGCCTCCCCGGGACAGAAGTTTATGAAAAACTGTTTTTT

D gene: -
J gene: TRBJ1-2
clone size: -
V gene: TRBV2
CDR3 protein: CASSERGSYGYTF
CDR3 DNA: TGTGCCAGCAGTGAACGGGGTAGCTATGGCTACACCTTC

D gene: -
J gene: TRBJ2-2
clone size: -
V gene: TRBV7-8
CDR3 protein: CASSPTRSVVTGELFF
CDR3 DNA: TGTGCCAGCAGCCCGACTAGGTCGGTGGTGACCGGGGAGCTGTTTTTT

D gene: TRBD1
J gene: TRBJ1-4
clone size: once
V gene: TRBV7-9
CDR3 protein: CSSSFGQGGTNEKLFF
CDR3 DNA: TGTTCCAGCAGCTTCGGACAGGGGGGAACTAATGAAAAACTGTTTTTT

D gene: -
J gene: TRBJ1-5
clone size: -
V gene: TRBV6-1
CDR3 protein: CASNKDRSNQPQHF
CDR3 DNA: TGTGCCAGCAATAAGGACAGATCCAATCAGCCCCAGCATTTT

D gene: -
J gene: TRBJ1-6
clone size: -
V gene: TRBV2
CDR3 protein: CASSEHYNSPLHF
CDR3 DNA: TGTGCCAGCAGTGAACATTATAATTCACCCCTCCACTTT

D gene: -
J gene: TRBJ2-1
clone size: -
V gene: TRBV19
CDR3 protein: CATSGDAHNEQFF
CDR3 DNA: TGTGCCACCTCAGGGGACGCTCACAATGAGCAGTTCTTC

D gene: TRBD2
J gene: TRBJ2-2
clone size: -
V gene: TRBV30
CDR3 protein: CAWSRGTTNTGELFF
CDR3 DNA: TGTGCCTGGAGTCGCGGGACTACGAACACCGGGGAGCTGTTTTTT

D gene: TRBD2
J gene: TRBJ2-1
clone size: few
V gene: TRBV6-5
CDR3 protein: CASSSYSGRAYNEQFF
CDR3 DNA: TGTGCCAGCAGTTCTTATAGCGGGAGGGCCTACAATGAGCAGTTCTTC

D gene: TRBD1
J gene: TRBJ2-7
clone size: -
V gene: TRBV5-1
CDR3 protein: CASSVRDRPYEQYF
CDR3 DNA: TGCGCCAGCAGCGTCCGGGACAGACCCTACGAGCAGTACTTC

D gene: TRBD1
J gene: TRBJ2-3
clone size: -
V gene: TRBV5-4
CDR3 protein: CASSLKGTGGVGTDTQYF
CDR3 DNA: TGTGCCAGCAGCTTAAAGGGGACAGGGGGGGTAGGCACAGATACGCAGTATTTT

D gene: -
J gene: TRBJ1-1
clone size: few
V gene: TRBV6-1
CDR3 protein: CASRSLILNTEAFF
CDR3 DNA: TGTGCCAGCAGGAGCTTAATTCTGAACACTGAAGCTTTCTTT

D gene: TRBD1
J gene: TRBJ2-3
clone size: -
V gene: TRBV7-6
CDR3 protein: CASSLGGTGIRDTQYF
CDR3 DNA: TGTGCCAGCAGCTTAGGGGGGACAGGGATTCGAGATACGCAGTATTTT

D gene: -
J gene: TRBJ1-2
clone size: -
V gene: TRBV7-9
CDR3 protein: CASSPSRVSAGYTF
CDR3 DNA: TGTGCCAGCAGCCCCTCCAGGGTTTCGGCGGGCTACACCTTC

D gene: -
J gene: TRBJ1-1
clone size: -
V gene: TRBV29-1
CDR3 protein: CSVVAPGNTEAFF
CDR3 DNA: TGCAGCGTTGTGGCCCCGGGGAACACTGAAGCTTTCTTT

D gene: TRBD1
J gene: TRBJ2-1
clone size: -
V gene: TRBV9
CDR3 protein: CASSVTGDGEQFF
CDR3 DNA: TGTGCCAGCAGCGTTACAGGGGACGGTGAGCAGTTCTTC

D gene: -
J gene: TRBJ1-3
clone size: -
V gene: TRBV11-2
CDR3 protein: CASSSDSPGDTIYF
CDR3 DNA: TGTGCCAGCAGCTCGGACTCTCCAGGGGACACCATATATTTT

D gene: TRBD1
J gene: TRBJ1-4
clone size: -
V gene: TRBV11-2
CDR3 protein: CASSSHRGRFEKLFF
CDR3 DNA: TGTGCCAGCAGCTCCCACAGGGGGCGCTTTGAAAAACTGTTTTTT

D gene: -
J gene: TRBJ2-2
clone size: -
V gene: TRBV9
CDR3 protein: CASSSVSGELFF
CDR3 DNA: TGTGCCAGCAGCTCGGTATCCGGGGAGCTGTTTTTT

D gene: TRBD1
J gene: TRBJ1-4
clone size: -
V gene: TRBV7-9
CDR3 protein: CSSTLGDRGPATNEKLFF
CDR3 DNA: TGTTCCAGCACCCTAGGGGACAGGGGGCCTGCAACTAATGAAAAACTGTTTTTT

D gene: TRBD1
J gene: TRBJ1-2
clone size: -
V gene: TRBV29-1
CDR3 protein: CSVGDRSNYGYTF
CDR3 DNA: TGCAGCGTTGGGGACAGATCTAACTATGGCTACACCTTC

D gene: -
J gene: TRBJ1-2
clone size: -
V gene: TRBV27
CDR3 protein: CASSFAGARGYGYTF
CDR3 DNA: TGTGCCAGCAGTTTCGCGGGGGCGCGTGGCTATGGCTACACCTTC